Listed below are T cell receptor beta chains from one sample, sequenced in a study of human T cells and chemical hapten exposure. MiXCR, run by TCRdb on the RACE reads, gives a single entry per CDR3 protein. The data hold 300,000 to 450,000 distinct CDR3 sequences, with about 5.4% observed a single time. The sequencing here drew on whole blood, taken in connection with sensitization to the hapten diphenylcyclopropenone (DPC). The receptors originated from a woman younger than 35 with alopecia areata. Some clones in this sample may be carry-over from other donors' samples. Both conserved end residues are part of each CDR3. The order of the fields is D gene, CDR3 length, V gene, J gene, clone size, CDR3 DNA, CDR3 protein. A D gene is named only where the DNA matches it firmly. Clone size is stated in some rows and not others, as once, few, many or a class when expanded.

D gene: .; CDR3 length: 17; V gene: TRBV25-1; J gene: TRBJ2-5; clone size: .; CDR3 DNA: TGTGCCAGCAGTGAATTCTCCTCCCCAGGGCACCAAGAGACCCAGTACTTC; CDR3 protein: CASSEFSSPGHQETQYF
D gene: TRBD1; CDR3 length: 18; V gene: TRBV6-5; J gene: TRBJ2-2; clone size: .; CDR3 DNA: TGTGCCAGCAGTTACTCGACCAACGCGAACAGGGGAACCGGGGAGCTGTTTTTT; CDR3 protein: CASSYSTNANRGTGELFF
D gene: TRBD1; CDR3 length: 15; V gene: TRBV7-2; J gene: TRBJ1-1; clone size: many; CDR3 DNA: TGTGCCAGCAGCCTACACAGGGGGCCCGGGACTGAAGCTTTCTTT; CDR3 protein: CASSLHRGPGTEAFF
D gene: .; CDR3 length: 15; V gene: TRBV7-8; J gene: TRBJ2-3; clone size: many; CDR3 DNA: TGTGCCAGCAGCTTACGGAAGCGGACCACAGATACGCAGTATTTT; CDR3 protein: CASSLRKRTTDTQYF
D gene: .; CDR3 length: 13; V gene: TRBV27; J gene: TRBJ2-2; clone size: few; CDR3 DNA: TGTGCCAGCAGTTTCGGGTGGACCGGGGAGCTGTTTTTT; CDR3 protein: CASSFGWTGELFF
D gene: .; CDR3 length: 14; V gene: TRBV10-3; J gene: TRBJ1-1; clone size: .; CDR3 DNA: TGTGCCATCAGGAATACACCACAGGCAACAGAAGCTTTCTTT; CDR3 protein: CAIRNTPQATEAFF
D gene: TRBD1; CDR3 length: 15; V gene: TRBV4-1; J gene: TRBJ1-3; clone size: few; CDR3 DNA: TGCGCCAGCAGCCAAGATCAGGGGGAAGGAAACACCATATATTTT; CDR3 protein: CASSQDQGEGNTIYF
D gene: TRBD1; CDR3 length: 14; V gene: TRBV6-1; J gene: TRBJ1-2; clone size: many; CDR3 DNA: TGTGCCAGCAGGGATACGACAGGGGGCTCGGGCTACACCTTC; CDR3 protein: CASRDTTGGSGYTF
D gene: .; CDR3 length: 14; V gene: TRBV29-1; J gene: TRBJ1-3; clone size: many; CDR3 DNA: TGCAGCGTTGAGCTGGGAGTGGGTGGAAACACCATATATTTT; CDR3 protein: CSVELGVGGNTIYF
D gene: .; CDR3 length: 17; V gene: TRBV6-5; J gene: TRBJ1-1; clone size: few; CDR3 DNA: TGTGCCAGCAGTTATATTCAGGGAGGGGCAGGATACACTGAAGCTTTCTTT; CDR3 protein: CASSYIQGGAGYTEAFF
D gene: .; CDR3 length: 12; V gene: TRBV27; J gene: TRBJ1-1; clone size: .; CDR3 DNA: TGTGCCACCAGAGACCTGAACACTGAAGCTTTCTTT; CDR3 protein: CATRDLNTEAFF
D gene: TRBD1; CDR3 length: 15; V gene: TRBV11-1; J gene: TRBJ2-7; clone size: .; CDR3 DNA: TGTGCCAGCAAACCGGGACAGGGATACGGCTACGAGCAGTACTTC; CDR3 protein: CASKPGQGYGYEQYF
D gene: .; CDR3 length: 16; V gene: TRBV29-1; J gene: TRBJ2-3; clone size: .; CDR3 DNA: TGCAGCGTTGGGGGGGGGCCTTTTAAAAGCACAGATACGCAGTATTTT; CDR3 protein: CSVGGGPFKSTDTQYF
D gene: TRBD1; CDR3 length: 15; V gene: TRBV7-9; J gene: TRBJ1-4; clone size: .; CDR3 DNA: TGTGCCAGCAGCCTACAGGGGCTAAAGGATGAAAAACTGTTTTTT; CDR3 protein: CASSLQGLKDEKLFF
D gene: .; CDR3 length: 15; V gene: TRBV27; J gene: TRBJ1-1; clone size: many; CDR3 DNA: TGTGCCAGCAGTCCCCGGGACCACCTTAGGACTGAAGCTTTCTTT; CDR3 protein: CASSPRDHLRTEAFF
D gene: TRBD1; CDR3 length: 13; V gene: TRBV7-9; J gene: TRBJ1-1; clone size: many; CDR3 DNA: TGTGCCAGCAGCTCCTCAGGGGGCACTGAAGCTTTCTTT; CDR3 protein: CASSSSGGTEAFF
D gene: .; CDR3 length: 15; V gene: TRBV20-1; J gene: TRBJ1-1; clone size: many; CDR3 DNA: TGCAGTGCTAGAGTCCAGACAGCCCAGAACACTGAAGCTTTCTTT; CDR3 protein: CSARVQTAQNTEAFF
D gene: .; CDR3 length: 14; V gene: TRBV4-2; J gene: TRBJ1-1; clone size: many; CDR3 DNA: TGTGCCAGCAGCCTTGCGACAAAGCCCACTGAAGCTTTCTTT; CDR3 protein: CASSLATKPTEAFF
D gene: .; CDR3 length: 14; V gene: TRBV7-9; J gene: TRBJ1-4; clone size: many; CDR3 DNA: TGTGCCAGCAGCTGGATATCGGCTAATGAAAAACTGTTTTTT; CDR3 protein: CASSWISANEKLFF
D gene: TRBD1; CDR3 length: 17; V gene: TRBV7-9; J gene: TRBJ1-5; clone size: .; CDR3 DNA: TGTGCCAGCAGCTTAGGGGTCGGACAGGGAGGAAATCAGCCCCAGCATTTT; CDR3 protein: CASSLGVGQGGNQPQHF
D gene: TRBD1; CDR3 length: 14; V gene: TRBV28; J gene: TRBJ1-5; clone size: .; CDR3 DNA: TGTGCCAGCAGTTTTAGGACAGGGAATCAGCCCCAGCATTTT; CDR3 protein: CASSFRTGNQPQHF
D gene: TRBD1; CDR3 length: 14; V gene: TRBV3-1; J gene: TRBJ1-1; clone size: few; CDR3 DNA: TGTGCCAGCAGCCCCGAGGAGGGGGCCACTGAAGCTTTCTTT; CDR3 protein: CASSPEEGATEAFF
D gene: .; CDR3 length: 13; V gene: TRBV6-6; J gene: TRBJ2-1; clone size: few; CDR3 DNA: TGTGCCAGCAGTTACGGGCAGATCAATGAGCAGTTCTTC; CDR3 protein: CASSYGQINEQFF
D gene: TRBD1; CDR3 length: 14; V gene: TRBV20-1; J gene: TRBJ1-4; clone size: few; CDR3 DNA: TGCAGTGCCGGCCAGGGGGCAACTAATGAAAAACTGTTTTTT; CDR3 protein: CSAGQGATNEKLFF
D gene: TRBD1; CDR3 length: 13; V gene: TRBV2; J gene: TRBJ1-2; clone size: .; CDR3 DNA: TGTGCCAGCATCCAGACAGGGGGCAATGGCTACACCTTC; CDR3 protein: CASIQTGGNGYTF
D gene: .; CDR3 length: 15; V gene: TRBV7-9; J gene: TRBJ1-1; clone size: .; CDR3 DNA: TGTGCCAGCAGCTTAGAGGCCAAGGGGAACACTGAAGCTTTCTTT; CDR3 protein: CASSLEAKGNTEAFF
D gene: TRBD1; CDR3 length: 17; V gene: TRBV7-2; J gene: TRBJ1-2; clone size: few; CDR3 DNA: TGTGCCAGCAGCTTAGCGGGACAGGGAGACACTCACTATGGCTACACCTTC; CDR3 protein: CASSLAGQGDTHYGYTF
D gene: TRBD2; CDR3 length: 12; V gene: TRBV20-1; J gene: TRBJ2-5; clone size: many; CDR3 DNA: TGCAGTGCCATAGGACTAGAGGAGACCCAGTACTTC; CDR3 protein: CSAIGLEETQYF
D gene: .; CDR3 length: 14; V gene: TRBV29-1; J gene: TRBJ1-2; clone size: .; CDR3 DNA: TGCAGCGTCGCCCGGGACACCAGTTCTGGTGGCTACACCTTC; CDR3 protein: CSVARDTSSGGYTF
D gene: TRBD1; CDR3 length: 15; V gene: TRBV6-2/TRBV6-3; J gene: TRBJ2-1; clone size: few; CDR3 DNA: TGTGCCAGCAGAGGGGACAGTACTGTCTACAATGAGCAGTTCTTC; CDR3 protein: CASRGDSTVYNEQFF
D gene: .; CDR3 length: 15; V gene: TRBV9; J gene: TRBJ2-3; clone size: .; CDR3 DNA: TGTGCCAGCAGCGCCGTTCCGACTCACACAGATACGCAGTATTTT; CDR3 protein: CASSAVPTHTDTQYF
D gene: .; CDR3 length: 13; V gene: TRBV7-9; J gene: TRBJ1-1; clone size: many; CDR3 DNA: TGTGCCAGCAGCTTAGGGGTTGACACTGAAGCTTTCTTT; CDR3 protein: CASSLGVDTEAFF
D gene: TRBD2; CDR3 length: 17; V gene: TRBV5-5; J gene: TRBJ2-7; clone size: .; CDR3 DNA: TGTGCCAGCAGCCCCACGGGGAGCGGGGTATTCTCCTACGAGCAGTACTTC; CDR3 protein: CASSPTGSGVFSYEQYF
D gene: .; CDR3 length: 16; V gene: TRBV27; J gene: TRBJ2-3; clone size: few; CDR3 DNA: TGTGCCAGCAGTCAACAGCTGGGTTGGGGCACAGATACGCAGTATTTT; CDR3 protein: CASSQQLGWGTDTQYF
D gene: .; CDR3 length: 15; V gene: TRBV6-2/TRBV6-3; J gene: TRBJ2-1; clone size: few; CDR3 DNA: TGTGCCAGCAGCCTAGGGGGGGCCGCCAACAATGAGCAGTTCTTC; CDR3 protein: CASSLGGAANNEQFF
D gene: .; CDR3 length: 13; V gene: TRBV7-9; J gene: TRBJ1-1; clone size: few; CDR3 DNA: TGTGCCAGCAGACGGGAAGAGAACACTGAAGCTTTCTTT; CDR3 protein: CASRREENTEAFF
D gene: .; CDR3 length: 18; V gene: TRBV5-3; J gene: TRBJ2-3; clone size: few; CDR3 DNA: TGTGCCAGAAGCTTGGTTATCTGGCGGGGAGATAGCACAGATACGCAGTATTTT; CDR3 protein: CARSLVIWRGDSTDTQYF
D gene: .; CDR3 length: 13; V gene: TRBV5-1; J gene: TRBJ1-1; clone size: few; CDR3 DNA: TGCGCCAGCAGCTCGGGCTCTAACACTGAAGCTTTCTTT; CDR3 protein: CASSSGSNTEAFF
D gene: TRBD1; CDR3 length: 16; V gene: TRBV5-4; J gene: TRBJ2-1; clone size: many; CDR3 DNA: TGTGCCAGCAGCTCCAGACAGGGGGGTCCCTACAATGAGCAGTTCTTC; CDR3 protein: CASSSRQGGPYNEQFF
D gene: TRBD2; CDR3 length: 15; V gene: TRBV20-1; J gene: TRBJ2-1; clone size: many; CDR3 DNA: TGCAGTGCTACCGACGGGGGGAGCTCCTACAATGAGCAGTTCTTC; CDR3 protein: CSATDGGSSYNEQFF
D gene: .; CDR3 length: 14; V gene: TRBV7-9; J gene: TRBJ1-1; clone size: .; CDR3 DNA: TGTGCCAGCAGCTTAGAATTCCGTCGGGGGAGAGCTTTCTTT; CDR3 protein: CASSLEFRRGRAFF
D gene: TRBD1; CDR3 length: 12; V gene: TRBV20-1; J gene: TRBJ2-7; clone size: many; CDR3 DNA: TGCAGTGCTAGAGGACAGGGCTACGAGCAGTACTTC; CDR3 protein: CSARGQGYEQYF
D gene: .; CDR3 length: 17; V gene: TRBV3-1; J gene: TRBJ2-5; clone size: many; CDR3 DNA: TGTGCCAGCAGCCAAGACCAACTTTACCCGGATAAAGAGACCCAGTACTTC; CDR3 protein: CASSQDQLYPDKETQYF
D gene: .; CDR3 length: 15; V gene: TRBV7-6; J gene: TRBJ1-5; clone size: few; CDR3 DNA: TGTGCCAGCAGCTTAAACGCAGGGATCAATCAGCCCCAGCATTTT; CDR3 protein: CASSLNAGINQPQHF
D gene: TRBD1; CDR3 length: 16; V gene: TRBV18; J gene: TRBJ2-5; clone size: few; CDR3 DNA: TGTGCCAGCTCACACCCGACGGGACAGGGGCAAGAGACCCAGTACTTC; CDR3 protein: CASSHPTGQGQETQYF
D gene: .; CDR3 length: 14; V gene: TRBV7-9; J gene: TRBJ2-1; clone size: many; CDR3 DNA: TGTGCCAGCAGCTTATCCGCCAGCTACAATGAGCAGTTCTTC; CDR3 protein: CASSLSASYNEQFF
D gene: .; CDR3 length: 15; V gene: TRBV20-1; J gene: TRBJ1-3; clone size: few; CDR3 DNA: TGCAGTGCTAGAGATAGGAGGGGCGCCGGAAACACCATATATTTT; CDR3 protein: CSARDRRGAGNTIYF
D gene: .; CDR3 length: 12; V gene: TRBV6-1; J gene: TRBJ2-7; clone size: many; CDR3 DNA: TGTGCCAGCAGTGCCAGGGGTTACGAGCAGTACTTC; CDR3 protein: CASSARGYEQYF
D gene: .; CDR3 length: 15; V gene: TRBV7-9; J gene: TRBJ1-1; clone size: many; CDR3 DNA: TGTGCCAGCAGCTTAGCCCAGACAGTGAACACTGAAGCTTTCTTT; CDR3 protein: CASSLAQTVNTEAFF
D gene: TRBD1; CDR3 length: 13; V gene: TRBV10-3; J gene: TRBJ1-1; clone size: few; CDR3 DNA: TGTGCCATCAGTGAAACAGGGGACACTGAAGCTTTCTTT; CDR3 protein: CAISETGDTEAFF
D gene: TRBD1; CDR3 length: 15; V gene: TRBV9; J gene: TRBJ1-1; clone size: few; CDR3 DNA: TGTGCCAGCAGCGTAGGGGGAGGGACAGACTCGGAAGCTTTCTTT; CDR3 protein: CASSVGGGTDSEAFF
D gene: .; CDR3 length: 14; V gene: TRBV6-5; J gene: TRBJ1-1; clone size: few; CDR3 DNA: TGTGCCAGCAGTTCCTACAGGGTTAACACTGAAGCTTTCTTT; CDR3 protein: CASSSYRVNTEAFF
D gene: .; CDR3 length: 15; V gene: TRBV5-1; J gene: TRBJ1-1; clone size: .; CDR3 DNA: TGCGCCAGCAGCTTGGCCTGGGGCCCGAACACTGAAGCTTTCTTT; CDR3 protein: CASSLAWGPNTEAFF
D gene: TRBD2; CDR3 length: 16; V gene: TRBV27; J gene: TRBJ2-1; clone size: .; CDR3 DNA: TGTGCCAGCAGTTTATCGGCTAGCGGGGGGTGGAATGAGCAGTTCTTC; CDR3 protein: CASSLSASGGWNEQFF
D gene: .; CDR3 length: 12; V gene: TRBV12-3/TRBV12-4; J gene: TRBJ2-1; clone size: many; CDR3 DNA: TGTGCCAGCAGCTCTGGGCGGAATGAGCAGTTCTTC; CDR3 protein: CASSSGRNEQFF
D gene: TRBD2; CDR3 length: 17; V gene: TRBV4-1; J gene: TRBJ2-1; clone size: many; CDR3 DNA: TGCGCCAGCAGCCCCTCGGGACTAGCGAATTCTTACAATGAGCAGTTCTTC; CDR3 protein: CASSPSGLANSYNEQFF
D gene: TRBD2; CDR3 length: 15; V gene: TRBV6-4; J gene: TRBJ2-1; clone size: few; CDR3 DNA: TGTGCCAGCAGTGAGACTAGCGGGGGAAATAATGAGCAGTTCTTC; CDR3 protein: CASSETSGGNNEQFF
D gene: .; CDR3 length: 13; V gene: TRBV12-3/TRBV12-4; J gene: TRBJ2-4; clone size: .; CDR3 DNA: TGTGCCAGCAGTTTAGTCTCCCGGGACTTACAGTACTTC; CDR3 protein: CASSLVSRDLQYF
D gene: TRBD2; CDR3 length: 15; V gene: TRBV18; J gene: TRBJ2-3; clone size: .; CDR3 DNA: TGTGCCAGCTCACCTACTAGCGACAGCACAGATACGCAGTATTTT; CDR3 protein: CASSPTSDSTDTQYF